This TCR beta chain was found in a study of monozygotic twins with inflammatory bowel disease. On this clonotype itself: Its antigen is not identified.

Regarding the study as a whole: The authors note that differing immunosuppressive treatments may have added variability to patient repertoires.

Added by template switching were UMIs that each held a 6-nucleotide sample barcode. From its re-call of the 5' RACE reads, TCRdb lists each CDR3 protein once, without DNA. This listing includes 300,000 to 350,000 distinct CDR3 sequences. The CDR3 totals 12 residues. Germline V gene data show CDR1 as MDHEN and CDR2 as SYDVKM. Unfractionated whole blood yielded total RNA, and T cells were not sorted. The rearrangement links TRBV28 to TRBJ2-3. The receptor comes from a human donor with ulcerative colitis or Crohn's disease, or a healthy co-twin of an affected twin (not recorded which). What was sequenced was blood. CDR3 amino acids: CASSLSTDTQYF.